A selection of T cell receptor beta chains follows, all from one sample in a study of blood T cells in healthy people across ages. A single record per CDR3 protein comes from TCRdb applying MiXCR to the 5' RACE reads. The data show 1.5 million to 1.9 million distinct CDR3 sequences, with 35% to 45% seen just once and less than 5% held by the top ten. Sequencing was carried out using blood. The receptors were gathered from a woman aged 18-30 years in good health. Both conserved end residues are part of each CDR3. Each record gives: V gene, J gene, CDR3 length, CDR3 protein.

>TRBV6-2/TRBV6-3|TRBJ2-1|14
CASTNGLAGGEQFF
>TRBV2|TRBJ2-7|13
CASSDTLSYEQYF
>TRBV20-1|TRBJ2-5|11
CSARVLETQYF
>TRBV29-1|TRBJ2-6|16
CSVAGQGPWEANVLTF
>TRBV20-1|TRBJ2-2|12
CSAPHQPGELFF
>TRBV7-9|TRBJ1-4|15
CASSHPGQTSEKLFF
>TRBV12-3/TRBV12-4|TRBJ2-3|14
CASRLSGVPDTQYF
>TRBV7-2|TRBJ2-5|14
CASSPRGPRETQYF
>TRBV6-2/TRBV6-3|TRBJ1-2|14
CASTPGQRFHGYTF
>TRBV2|TRBJ1-2|15
CASSEEGQIFYGYTF
>TRBV6-5|TRBJ2-7|13
CASSSQGDYEQYF
>TRBV7-2|TRBJ2-3|13
CASSTKAEVTQYF
>TRBV9|TRBJ2-3|16
CASSTRVAGETDTQYF
>TRBV7-2|TRBJ1-1|14
CASSLYQVRTEAFF
>TRBV21-1|TRBJ1-2|14
CASSRVGVLDGYTF
>TRBV14|TRBJ1-1|14
CASSQDYLYTEAFF
>TRBV7-3|TRBJ2-7|14
CASSLLADSYEQYF
>TRBV29-1|TRBJ2-3|15
CSVEVPAESTDTQYF
>TRBV25-1|TRBJ1-1|13
CASEDGLNTEAFF
>TRBV10-3|TRBJ2-7|14
CAISGGPGSYEQYF
>TRBV28|.|12
CASRGGYNEQYF
>TRBV6-2/TRBV6-3|TRBJ1-2|16
CASRPGRFTLNYGYTF
>TRBV4-1|TRBJ2-5|16
CASSRSRAGNIETQYF
>TRBV13|TRBJ1-2|14
CASSLVQENYGYTF
>TRBV20-1|TRBJ1-5|17
CSARRVGSANSNQPQHF
>TRBV10-3|TRBJ1-1|12
CAISEARVEAFF
>TRBV18|TRBJ2-7|16
CASSPYSGEDLRGQYF
>TRBV4-1|TRBJ1-2|14
CASSHTAANYGYTF